This T cell receptor (beta chain) originates from a study of a mutant IDH1 vaccine in newly diagnosed glioma. Repertoires were generated with immunoSEQ multiplex PCR, while TCRdb's copy carries only in-frame clones and drops some. Of approximately 31,000 clones in the sample, about 80% were seen once. V shed 7 bases and J 0 bases; nucleotides not matched to a gene: 4. This CDR3 has 15 residues. Germline CDR1 and CDR2: WNHNN and SYGVQD (reference sequence). Documented time point: week 47, end of study. Alongside topical imiquimod, each dose of vaccine comprised 300 ug of mutant IDH1 20-mer peptide. Details on this clone: Its antigen remains unidentified.

This sequence was found in a man in his thirties or forties with glioma. The sample in question was PBMCs, obtained from a glioma patient whose treatment included an IDH1 peptide vaccine. The V gene is TRBV10-1, the J gene TRBJ2-1; 9 bases fit TRBD2. The CDR3 sequence: CASKRGASSYNEQFF. DNA for the CDR3: TGCGCCAGCAAGCGGGGGGCGAGCTCCTACAATGAGCAGTTCTTC.